One sample yielded the 32 T cell receptor beta chains listed below, sequenced in a study of T cell responses to AZD1222 COVID-19 vaccine. Profiling relied on immunoSEQ multiplex PCR, and the TCRdb table lists in-frame clones only, not all of them. The table shows 90,000 to 150,000 clones, with around nine tenths occurring only once. The material sequenced was peripheral blood, taken on day 0 of AZD1222 vaccination. The receptor set was obtained from an adult in good health.

J is TRBJ2-1 and V is TRBV2; no firm D call. This CDR3 has 13 residues. Germline values: CDR1 SNHLY, CDR2 FYNNEI. V dropped 4 bases and J dropped 7 bases, with 11 bases sitting between them. CDR3 in amino acids: CASSVGRSNEQFF. In DNA form, the CDR3 reads TGTGCCAGCAGTGTAGGTAGGAGTAATGAGCAGTTCTTC.

This clone came up once. For the CDR3, the DNA is TGTGCCAGCAGTGATCCATTCAGGGGAAGCGACACAGATACGCAGTATTTT. This translates into CASSDPFRGSDTDTQYF. This sequence joins TRBV6-1 and TRBJ2-3; tentatively, D is TRBD1 (6 bases). The CDR3 has 17 residues. V lost 3 bases and J lost 2, with 18 bases in between. Germline CDR1 MNHNS, CDR2 SASEGT.

This clone was recorded only once. The chain is built from TRBV14 and TRBJ1-1; D is unclear. Germline V CDR1 and CDR2: SGHDN, FVKESK. Deletions cut 3 bases from V and 1 base from J, with 6 bases between. This CDR3 spans 13 amino acids. CDR3 bases: TGTGCCAGCAGCCACAAATGGAACACTGAAGCTTTCTTT. It codes for CASSHKWNTEAFF.

The chain carries TRBV11-2 and TRBJ2-2, with D maybe TRBD1 (5 bases). Germline-derived CDR1 and CDR2 are SGHAT and FQNNGV. This CDR3 has 15 amino acids. Trimming removed 6 bases from V and 3 bases from J, with 14 bases in between. The CDR3, as DNA: TGTGCCAGCAGTCCACCTTCCAGGGACACCGGGGAGCTGTTTTTT. The encoded protein is CASSPPSRDTGELFF.

CDR3 in amino acids: CASSQVGATYEQYF. The DNA of the CDR3 is TGCGCCAGCAGCCAAGTCGGGGCGACCTACGAGCAGTACTTC. The chain uses TRBV4-1 and TRBJ2-7; possibly TRBD1 or TRBD2 for D (5 bases each). From germline, CDR1 is MGHRA and CDR2 YSYEKL. With 1 base removed from V and 2 bases from J, the gap between germline ends came to 9 bases. This CDR3 region has 14 residues.

The genes are TRBV27 and TRBJ1-4, with 10 bases matching TRBD1. Germline CDR1 reads MNHEY; CDR2 reads SMNVEV (reference sequence). J lost 6 bases, V lost 5 bases, and 9 bases had no gene match. The CDR3 sequence is 16 residues long. CDR3 DNA: TGTGCCAGCAGTGCCTTTTTCGGGACAGGGGATGAAAAACTGTTTTTT. As protein: CASSAFFGTGDEKLFF.

The chain couples TRBV11-2 to TRBJ2-7; 11 nucleotides line up with TRBD2. There are 19 residues in the CDR3. CDR1 SGHAT and CDR2 FQNNGV come from the germline V gene. V shed 2 bases and J 3 bases; nucleotides not matched to a gene: 15. CDR3 loop: CASSLREALAGGRSYEQYF. DNA for the CDR3: TGTGCCAGCAGCTTAAGGGAGGCGCTAGCGGGGGGCCGGAGCTACGAGCAGTACTTC.

As concerns this clone: The same CDR3 can be traced to other DNA sequences in this sample. This chain joins TRBV7-2 and TRBJ2-7, with D perhaps matching TRBD2 (7 bases). The V end lost 1 base, the J end lost 3 bases, and 10 bases lay between the germline ends. This CDR3 contains 14 residues. Germline loops: CDR1 SGHTA, CDR2 FQGNSA. CDR3 coding DNA: TGTGCCAGCAGCTTAGAAGGGGGGGTCTACGAGCAGTACTTC. This codes for CASSLEGGVYEQYF. The whole variable domain, filled in from reference TRBV7-2 and TRBJ2-7, reads GAGVSQSPSNKVTEKGKDVELRCDPISGHTALYWYRQSLGQGLEFLIYFQGNSAPDKSGLPSDRFSAERTGGSVSTLTIQRTQQEDSAVYLCASSLEGGVYEQYFGPGTRLTVT.

This clone was detected a few times. The chain uses TRBV7-9 and TRBJ1-1; perhaps TRBD1 as D (6 bases). V lost 5 bases, J lost 0 bases, and 13 bases lay in between. This CDR3 has 15 residues. In germline, CDR1 is SEHNR, CDR2 FQNEAQ (reference sequence). The CDR3 region is CASSPWTAMNTEAFF. The CDR3 DNA is TGTGCCAGCAGCCCCTGGACAGCTATGAACACTGAAGCTTTCTTT.

J is TRBJ2-4 and V is TRBV3-1 (or the pseudogene TRBV3-2); D perhaps matches TRBD2 (6 bases). V dropped 5 bases and J dropped 4 bases, with 9 bases sitting between them. Germline lookup yields CDR1 LGHDT and CDR2 YNNKEL (reference sequence). The CDR3 spans 13 residues. The CDR3: CASSWDLKNIQYF. CDR3 DNA sequence: TGTGCCAGCAGCTGGGACTTGAAAAACATTCAGTACTTC.

This chain joins TRBV7-8 and TRBJ1-1; no reliable D call. CDR1 and CDR2 from the germline V gene are SGHVS and FQNEAQ. This CDR3 has 13 amino acids. V dropped 5 bases and J dropped 8 bases, with 15 bases sitting between them. CDR3 protein: CASSITEASEAFF. Written as DNA, the CDR3 is TGTGCCAGCAGCATCACGGAGGCTTCGGAAGCTTTCTTT.

This clone has just one count. This chain joins TRBV23-1 and TRBJ1-4, with 9 nucleotides matching TRBD1. TRBV23-1 qualifies as an ORF whose function is uncertain. V lost 1 base, J lost 7 bases, and 7 bases stayed unmatched. The CDR3 is made up of 16 amino acids. The CDR3 region is CASSQLAGQGTEKLFF. The CDR3 DNA is TGCGCCAGCAGTCAATTAGCGGGACAGGGAACTGAAAAACTGTTTTTT.

This chain connects TRBV10-3 to TRBJ1-5, with unresolved D. Trimming pared 0 bases from V and 5 bases from J, leaving 11 bases between. The germline gives CDR1 ENHRY, CDR2 SYGVKD. The length of the CDR3 is 15 residues. This CDR3 is CAISESSGKDQPQHF. The CDR3 DNA reads TGTGCCATCAGTGAGTCGTCGGGCAAAGATCAGCCCCAGCATTTT.

This sequence joins TRBV27 and TRBJ1-2; TRBD1 agrees at 7 bases. V was clipped by 5 bases and J by 2 bases; unmatched bases: 5. From germline, CDR1 is MNHEY and CDR2 SMNVEV (reference sequence). The CDR3 is 14 amino acids. The CDR3 region is CASSTKQGNYGYTF. As DNA, the CDR3 is TGTGCCAGCAGTACAAAACAGGGGAACTATGGCTACACCTTC.

J is TRBJ1-5 and V is TRBV6-1; D uncertain. Deletions cut 9 bases from V and 6 bases from J, with 15 bases between. Germline lookup yields CDR1 MNHNS and CDR2 SASEGT. CDR3 length: 13 amino acids. Here the CDR3 DNA reads TGTGCCAGTTTGCCGGTCTGGGGTCAGCCCCAGCATTTT. Residues: CASLPVWGQPQHF.

This chain connects TRBV10-3 to TRBJ2-5; D might be TRBD1 or TRBD2, each matching 7 bases. Germline CDR1 is ENHRY and CDR2 is SYGVKD. The CDR3 is 13 residues long. Trimming removed 5 bases at V and 4 bases at J, with 11 bases between. The CDR3 reads CAISSGGGETQYF. The CDR3 nucleotides read TGTGCCATCAGTTCAGGGGGGGGAGAGACCCAGTACTTC.

The rearrangement links TRBV19 to TRBJ1-2; 8 nucleotides agree with TRBD1. The CDR3 extends over 17 amino acids. V gave up 6 bases and J gave up 7 bases; unmatched junction bases: 19. CDR1 is LNHDA and CDR2 is SQIVND in the germline V gene (reference sequence). The CDR3 loop is CASSTRPGQVLFSGYTF. In DNA form, the CDR3 reads TGTGCCAGTAGCACTCGACCGGGACAGGTTCTCTTTAGTGGCTACACCTTC.

V is TRBV5-1 and J is TRBJ1-1, with 7 positions matching TRBD1. Trimming removed 7 bases from V and 1 base from J; junction bases left unmatched: 7. Germline assignment: CDR1 SGHRS and CDR2 YFSETQ. This CDR3 is 14 amino acids long. CDR3 sequence (DNA): TGCGCCAGCCGGACAGGCCCGTCGAACACTGAAGCTTTCTTT. It yields the protein CASRTGPSNTEAFF.

J is TRBJ2-2 and V is TRBV11-3; D possibly corresponds to TRBD1 (6 bases). The ends were cut back, 5 bases at V and 0 bases at J, with 10 bases in the middle. The CDR3 has 15 residues. Germline V CDR1 and CDR2: SGHNT, YENEEA. This CDR3 is CASSAGTTNTGELFF. The CDR3 bases are TGTGCCAGCAGCGCCGGGACAACGAACACCGGGGAGCTGTTTTTT. Combining the CDR3 with reference TRBV11-3 and TRBJ2-2 gives the whole variable domain EAGVVQSPRYKIIEKKQPVAFWCNPISGHNTLYWYLQNLGQGPELLIRYENEEAVDDSQLPKDRFSAERLKGVDSTLKIQPAELGDSAVYLCASSAGTTNTGELFFGEGSRLTVL.

The chain carries TRBV19 and TRBJ2-1; a possible D gene is TRBD2 (6 bases). Trimming took off 4 bases at V and 5 bases at J, with 12 bases between the two ends. CDR3 size: 14 residues. Germline assignment: CDR1 LNHDA and CDR2 SQIVND (reference sequence). Written as DNA, the CDR3 is TGTGCCAGTAGTACCCCGGGCGGGGACAATGAGCAGTTCTTC. Translating gives CASSTPGGDNEQFF.

This clone has just one count. The CDR3 spells CASSTDSGANVLTF. For the CDR3, the DNA is TGTGCCAGCAGTACAGACTCTGGGGCCAACGTCCTGACTTTC. This rearrangement joins TRBV5-4 to TRBJ2-6; D unresolved. CDR3 length: 14 residues. CDR1 is SGHNT, CDR2 YYREEE, per germline (reference sequence). V lost 5 bases, J lost 0 bases, and 6 bases lay in between.

This rearrangement joins TRBV5-8 to TRBJ1-2; D uncertain. CDR3 size: 13 residues. Germline loops: CDR1 SGHTS, CDR2 YDEGEE. Trimming removed 3 bases at V and 5 bases at J, with 11 bases between. The CDR3 bases are TGTGCCAGCAGCTGGCCCGGGCCTTATGGCTACACCTTC. This encodes CASSWPGPYGYTF. Together with reference TRBV5-8 and TRBJ1-2, the CDR3 gives the full variable domain: EAGVTQSPTHLIKTRGQQATLRCSPISGHTSVYWYQQALGLGLQFLLWYDEGEERNRGNFPPRFSGRQFPNYSSELNVNALELEDSALYLCASSWPGPYGYTFGSGTRLTVV.

The gene calls are TRBV12-5 and TRBJ2-1, with D possibly matching TRBD2 (6 bases). The CDR3 spans 14 residues. The germline V and J ends were trimmed by 6 bases and 0 bases, with 9 bases remaining between them. Per the germline V gene, CDR1 is LGHNT and CDR2 is FRNRAP. The CDR3 loop is CASGDGSSYNEQFF. The CDR3 nucleotides are TGTGCTAGTGGGGACGGGAGCTCCTACAATGAGCAGTTCTTC.

This clone was seen just once. The rearrangement joins TRBV25-1 to TRBJ1-5, with TRBD1 matching over 8 bases. J lost 3 bases, V lost 6 bases, and 4 bases had no gene match. The CDR3 loop spans 14 amino acids. Germline CDR1 and CDR2: MGHDK and SYGVNS. The chain's CDR3 is CASSRDRYNQPQHF. The CDR3 DNA reads as TGTGCCAGCAGCCGGGACAGGTACAATCAGCCCCAGCATTTT. Together with reference TRBV25-1 and TRBJ1-5, the CDR3 gives the full variable domain: EADIYQTPRYLVIGTGKKITLECSQTMGHDKMYWYQQDPGMELHLIHYSYGVNSTEKGDLSSESTVSRIRTEHFPLTLESARPSHTSQYLCASSRDRYNQPQHFGDGTRLSIL.

Details on this clone: Within the sample, other DNA sequences also encode this same CDR3. This chain joins TRBV18 and TRBJ1-1; possible D gene TRBD1, 5 bases. There are 13 residues in the CDR3. Germline assignment: CDR1 KGHSH and CDR2 LQKENI. V was clipped by 3 bases and J by 2 bases, with 7 bases between them. CDR3: CASSPGVNTEAFF. The CDR3 DNA sequence: TGTGCCAGCTCACCGGGGGTTAACACTGAAGCTTTCTTT.

This clone was seen once. V usage is TRBV7-2 and J usage is TRBJ1-5; 10 bases fit TRBD1. CDR1 SGHTA and CDR2 FQGNSA come from the germline V gene. The trim removed 5 bases at V and 0 bases at J, leaving 10 bases unmatched. The CDR3 contains 18 residues. The DNA for the CDR3 is TGTGCCAGCAGCCCACGACAGGGGGCGCGGAATAGCAATCAGCCCCAGCATTTT. Its translation is CASSPRQGARNSNQPQHF.

The V and J genes are TRBV10-3 and TRBJ1-1, with TRBD1 identical over 7 bases. The junction had 4 bases not matched to a gene; V was cut back by 10 bases and J by 2 bases. This CDR3 is built from 12 residues. The germline gives CDR1 ENHRY, CDR2 SYGVKD. The CDR3 sequence is CATGQVNTEAFF. In nucleotides, the CDR3 is TGTGCCACCGGACAGGTTAACACTGAAGCTTTCTTT.

The chain carries TRBV6-5 and TRBJ1-1, with D unclear. V gave up 0 bases and J gave up 5 bases, with 7 bases separating them. Germline assignment: CDR1 MNHEY and CDR2 SVGAGI. The length of the CDR3 is 13 residues. CDR3 sequence reads: CASSYSGWTEAFF. For the CDR3, the DNA is TGTGCCAGCAGTTACTCTGGTTGGACTGAAGCTTTCTTT.

V usage is TRBV6-5 and J usage is TRBJ1-1, with 12 bases aligning to TRBD1. The germline V gene has CDR1 MNHEY and CDR2 SVGAGI. V lost 2 bases, J lost 1 base, and 2 bases stayed unmatched. This CDR3 spans 16 amino acids. CDR3 nucleotides: TGTGCCAGCAGTTACGGGACAGGGGGCGGGAACACTGAAGCTTTCTTT. The encoded protein is CASSYGTGGGNTEAFF.

The rearrangement joins TRBV5-1 to TRBJ1-6, with D uncertain. The CDR3 is 17 amino acids. Germline CDR1 reads SGHRS; CDR2 reads YFSETQ. V lost 0 bases and J lost 2, with 12 bases in between. The CDR3 bases are TGCGCCAGCAGCTTGGAGGTCGCGGGGACCTATAATTCACCCCTCCACTTT. Encoded protein: CASSLEVAGTYNSPLHF.

The rearrangement uses TRBV4-1 and TRBJ1-1; 8 bases fit TRBD1. Germline loops: CDR1 MGHRA, CDR2 YSYEKL. V lost 4 bases to trimming and J lost 2 bases; unmatched junction nucleotides: 6. This CDR3 has 15 amino acids. The CDR3 DNA reads TGCGCCAGCAGCCCTTTCGGACAGGGCAACACTGAAGCTTTCTTT. Encoded protein: CASSPFGQGNTEAFF.

This rearrangement joins TRBV7-7 to TRBJ2-2; D might be TRBD2 (5 bases). The CDR3 loop spans 15 amino acids. The germline V gene encodes CDR1 SSHAT and CDR2 FNYEAQ (reference sequence). With 3 bases removed from V and 2 bases from J, the gap between germline ends came to 10 bases. CDR3 nucleotide sequence: TGTGCCAGCAGCTTGGAGGCCCTTAACACCGGGGAGCTGTTTTTT. This sequence encodes CASSLEALNTGELFF. Full variable domain (rest looked up from reference TRBV7-7 and TRBJ2-2): GAGVSQSPRYKVTKRGQDVTLRCDPISSHATLYWYQQALGQGPEFLTYFNYEAQPDKSGLPSDRFSAERPEGSISTLTIQRTEQRDSAMYRCASSLEALNTGELFFGEGSRLTVL.